The clone carrying this T cell receptor beta chain was observed once. Its specificity is unknown. Germline V CDR1 and CDR2: MDHEN, SYDVKM. This CDR3 region has 15 residues. V was cut by 3 bases and J by 4 bases, with 15 bases left in between. This entry comes from a study of shared clonotypes between healthy human individuals. Study at large: Donor composition was two women and a few men, aged 18 to 49. Plates per donor: three CD4 naive, three CD4 memory, two CD8 naive, one CD8 memory.

TCRdb keeps only in-frame clones here, not all; method: immunoSEQ multiplex PCR. Of about 2.4 million clones listed, more than 85% were seen once; the top ten hold more than 0.35%. Findings and caveats of the study: In having few donors, the study represented limited genetic and exposure-history diversity. A few donors had about 5.1% of their naive CD4 clonotypes in common.

This TCR was recovered from a man between 18 and 29 years old in good health. Some clones in this sample may be carry-over from other donors' samples. The rearrangement joins TRBV28 to TRBJ1-1; the D gene is possibly TRBD1 (5 bases). Sequencing was performed on naive CD4+ T cells from PBMCs. Subset defined: CD45RA+ positively selected. CDR3: CASSFSGPQGTEAFF. CDR3 nucleotide sequence: TGTGCCAGCAGTTTTTCGGGACCCCAAGGCACTGAAGCTTTCTTT. The entire variable domain, with the rest obtained from reference TRBV28 and TRBJ1-1, is as follows: DVKVTQSSRYLVKRTGEKVFLECVQDMDHENMFWYRQDPGLGLRLIYFSYDVKMKEKGDIPEGYSVSREKKERFSLILESASTNQTSMYLCASSFSGPQGTEAFFGQGTRLTVV.